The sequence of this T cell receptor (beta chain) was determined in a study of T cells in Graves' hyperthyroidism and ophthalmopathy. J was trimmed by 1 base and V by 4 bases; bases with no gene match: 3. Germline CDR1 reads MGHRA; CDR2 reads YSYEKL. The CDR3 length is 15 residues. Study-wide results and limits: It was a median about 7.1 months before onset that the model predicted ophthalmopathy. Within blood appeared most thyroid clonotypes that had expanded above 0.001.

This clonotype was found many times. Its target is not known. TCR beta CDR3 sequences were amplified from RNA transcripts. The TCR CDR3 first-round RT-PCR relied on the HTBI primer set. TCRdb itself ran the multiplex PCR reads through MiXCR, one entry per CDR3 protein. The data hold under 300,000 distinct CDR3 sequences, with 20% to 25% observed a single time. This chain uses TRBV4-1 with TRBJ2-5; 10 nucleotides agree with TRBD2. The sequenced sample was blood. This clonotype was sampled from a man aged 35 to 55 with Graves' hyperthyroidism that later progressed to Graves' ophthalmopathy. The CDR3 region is CASSRGLAAQETQYF. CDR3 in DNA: TGCGCCAGCAGCCGAGGACTAGCGGCCCAAGAGACCCAGTACTTC.